These 26 T cell receptor beta chains came from one sample sequenced in a study of blood T cell repertoires in COVID-19. Some clones are missing from TCRdb's copy, which holds only in-frame ones; the method was immunoSEQ multiplex PCR. This table holds about 180,000 clones, roughly 84% found once. Sequences were obtained from peripheral blood. These receptors originate from a man aged 50-60 years with active or convalescent COVID-19.

This chain uses TRBV9 with TRBJ1-2, with 7 bases lining up with TRBD1. This CDR3 spans 13 amino acids. CDR1 is SGDLS, CDR2 YYNGEE, per germline. J was trimmed by 5 bases and V by 4 bases; bases with no gene match: 5. Here the CDR3 DNA reads TGTGCCAGCAGCAAGGACAGGACATATGGCTACACCTTC. Its translation: CASSKDRTYGYTF. Complete variable domain (other parts from reference TRBV9 and TRBJ1-2): DSGVTQTPKHLITATGQRVTLRCSPRSGDLSVYWYQQSLDQGLQFLIQYYNGEERAKGNILERFSAQQFPDLHSELNLSSLELGDSALYFCASSKDRTYGYTFGSGTRLTVV.

The gene calls are TRBV7-3 and TRBJ2-3; D is perhaps TRBD1 (5 bases). CDR1 and CDR2 (germline): SGHTA, FQGTGA. V was cut by 2 bases and J by 5 bases, with 8 bases left in between. The CDR3 has 13 amino acids. The DNA of the CDR3 is TGTGCCAGCAGCTTAGTAGGGGTAGATACGCAGTATTTT. Protein sequence: CASSLVGVDTQYF.

The V call is TRBV10-1, the J call TRBJ2-7; D perhaps matches TRBD1 (5 bases). This CDR3 region has 11 residues. Germline CDR1 WNHNN, CDR2 SYGVQD (reference sequence). With 8 bases removed from V and 6 bases from J, the gap between germline ends came to 11 bases. CDR3 sequence: CASGAWVEQYF. CDR3 DNA: TGCGCCAGCGGGGCTTGGGTCGAGCAGTACTTC.

The chain links TRBV4-1 to TRBJ2-3; D unclear. V lost 2 bases to trimming and J lost 0 bases, with 6 bases between them. Per the germline V gene, CDR1 is MGHRA and CDR2 is YSYEKL. There are 14 residues in the CDR3. Here the CDR3 DNA reads TGCGCCAGCAGCCAACCAGGTAGCACAGATACGCAGTATTTT. This sequence encodes CASSQPGSTDTQYF.

This CDR3 reads CASSGSQETQYF. As DNA, the CDR3 is TGTGCCAGCAGTGGCAGTCAAGAGACCCAGTACTTC. This sequence joins TRBV7-6 and TRBJ2-5; D is uncertain. Germline CDR1 SGHVS, CDR2 FNYEAQ. Trimming stripped 6 bases from V and 2 bases from J, with 7 bases between. The CDR3 sequence is 12 residues long.

The chain employs TRBV29-1 and TRBJ1-2; 8 bases fit TRBD1. V shed 6 bases, J shed 8 bases, and the junction held 8 bases outside the gene matches. Germline V CDR1 and CDR2: SQVTM, ANQGSEA. There are 12 residues in the CDR3. CDR3 sequence (DNA): TGCAGCGTGGGGTCAGGGGGCGGAGGCTACACCTTC. As protein: CSVGSGGGGYTF. The variable domain in full, with the rest retrieved from reference TRBV29-1 and TRBJ1-2, is SAVISQKPSRDICQRGTSLTIQCQVDSQVTMMFWYRQQPGQSLTLIATANQGSEATYESGFVIDKFPISRPNLTFSTLTVSNMSPEDSSIYLCSVGSGGGGYTFGSGTRLTVV.

This clone showed up just once. V is TRBV7-2 and J is TRBJ1-6; 8 bases map to TRBD1. Germline assignment: CDR1 SGHTA and CDR2 FQGNSA. CDR3 size: 16 residues. V was pared by 4 bases and J by 5 bases, with 7 bases of the junction left unmatched. This CDR3 is CASSSAGQGNNSPLHF. In DNA, the CDR3 is TGTGCCAGCAGCTCAGCTGGACAGGGAAATAATTCACCCCTCCACTTT.

This clone was picked up a small number of times. The rearrangement links TRBV7-2 to TRBJ2-7, with 7 bases that match TRBD1. The CDR3 is 16 residues long. The germline CDR1 and CDR2 sequences are SGHTA and FQGNSA. The ends lost 3 bases at V and 0 bases at J; junction bases unmatched: 8. This CDR3 reads CASSFSPTGASYEQYF. The CDR3 region has the DNA TGTGCCAGCAGCTTTAGCCCCACAGGGGCCTCCTACGAGCAGTACTTC.

The chain couples TRBV4-3 to TRBJ2-7, with D hard to call. Deletions cut 1 base from V and 4 bases from J, with 14 bases between. The CDR3 length is 15 residues. Looked up from germline, CDR1 is LGHNA and CDR2 is YSLEER. The CDR3: CASSQVPRSEYEQYF. The CDR3 nucleotides are TGCGCCAGCAGCCAAGTCCCTCGCTCCGAGTACGAGCAGTACTTC.

This chain joins TRBV4-3 and TRBJ2-5, with D tentatively TRBD2 (6 bases). V lost 3 bases, J lost 1 base, and 9 bases lay in between. The CDR3 totals 14 residues. The germline V gene encodes CDR1 LGHNA and CDR2 YSLEER. CDR3 region: CASSHAGIQETQYF. In nucleotides, the CDR3 is TGCGCCAGCAGCCACGCGGGGATCCAAGAGACCCAGTACTTC.

This clone has only one observation. The chain carries TRBV28 and TRBJ2-3; tentatively, D is TRBD1 (6 bases). The CDR3 loop spans 15 amino acids. V shed 8 bases and J shed 1 base, with 16 bases lying between them. CDR1 is MDHEN and CDR2 is SYDVKM in the germline V gene. CDR3 sequence reads: CASSRGPGGTDTQYF. CDR3 DNA: TGTGCCAGCTCAAGAGGACCAGGGGGCACAGATACGCAGTATTTT.

The chain employs TRBV27 and TRBJ1-2; TRBD1 aligns across 7 bases. V lost 6 bases, J lost 0 bases, and 10 bases stayed unmatched. CDR3 length equals 16 residues. Germline-derived CDR1 and CDR2 are MNHEY and SMNVEV (reference sequence). The CDR3 spells CASRQGGTVANYGYTF. CDR3 in DNA: TGTGCCAGCAGGCAGGGCGGGACAGTTGCTAACTATGGCTACACCTTC.

The V call is TRBV24-1, the J call TRBJ2-3; 13 positions match TRBD2. The V and J ends lost 4 bases and 1 base, in that order; junction bases with no gene match: 4. This CDR3 comprises 17 residues. The germline CDR1 and CDR2 sequences are KGHDR and SFDVKD. CDR3 protein: CATSDRGLAGGTDTQYF. DNA of the CDR3: TGTGCCACCAGTGACAGAGGACTAGCGGGAGGCACAGATACGCAGTATTTT.

The rearrangement uses TRBV30 and TRBJ1-5; 9 nucleotides align to TRBD1. J gave up 5 bases and V 7 bases, and 15 bases lay outside the gene matches. CDR3 size: 16 residues. Per germline, CDR1 GTSNPN and CDR2 SVGIG (reference sequence). The DNA for the CDR3 is TGTGCCTTTCTCCGGGACAGGGACAATTTGGATCAGCCCCAGCATTTT. Protein: CAFLRDRDNLDQPQHF.

The CDR3 region has the DNA TGTGCCAGTAGGAAACAGGGGGATAATGAAAAACTGTTTTTT. This codes for CASRKQGDNEKLFF. The V and J genes are TRBV19 and TRBJ1-4; 8 nucleotides line up with TRBD1. Losses at the gene ends were 6 bases for V and 4 bases for J; bases not matched to a gene: 4. Germline-derived CDR1 and CDR2 are LNHDA and SQIVND (reference sequence). The CDR3 totals 14 residues.

This clone was seen a handful of times. This chain uses TRBV4-2 with TRBJ1-5; D remains ambiguous. There are 13 residues in the CDR3. Trimming stripped 0 bases from V and 4 bases from J, with 4 bases between. Germline-derived CDR1 and CDR2 are LGHNA and YNFKEQ. DNA of the CDR3: TGTGCCAGCAGCCAAGACGGGAATCAGCCCCAGCATTTT. It yields the protein CASSQDGNQPQHF.

The chain couples TRBV5-1 to TRBJ1-2, with D possibly TRBD1 on 5 matching bases. The CDR3 has 14 residues. Trimming removed 0 bases from V and 1 base from J, with 7 bases in between. CDR1 and CDR2 from the germline V gene are SGHRS and YFSETQ. The CDR3 DNA reads TGCGCCAGCAGCTTGGAGACAGTTAACTATGGCTACACCTTC. This codes for CASSLETVNYGYTF.

This sequence joins TRBV13 and TRBJ2-7, with D maybe TRBD2 (5 bases). The V gene's germline CDR1 is PRHDT and CDR2 FYEKMQ (reference sequence). This CDR3 is 13 amino acids long. V was pared by 4 bases and J by 3 bases, with 10 bases between. The CDR3 DNA reads as TGTGCCAGCAGCTCCGGGATGCACTACGAGCAGTACTTC. Amino acids: CASSSGMHYEQYF.

The chain has TRBV2 and TRBJ2-5, with 7 positions matching TRBD1. Germline V gives CDR1 SNHLY, CDR2 FYNNEI. The CDR3 sequence is 15 residues long. The trim removed 6 bases at V and 4 bases at J, leaving 11 bases unmatched. The CDR3 loop is CASSVSRGPGETQYF. In DNA form, the CDR3 reads TGTGCCAGCAGCGTATCTAGGGGGCCCGGAGAGACCCAGTACTTC.

This CDR3 is CASSPLAGGWYEQFF. DNA for the CDR3: TGTGCCAGCAGCCCACTAGCGGGAGGGTGGTATGAGCAGTTCTTC. The chain joins TRBV11-3 to TRBJ2-1, with TRBD2 matching over 13 bases. Looked up from germline, CDR1 is SGHNT and CDR2 is YENEEA. The V gene end was trimmed by 5 bases and the J gene end by 8 bases; junction bases not matched to a gene: 6. There are 15 residues in the CDR3.

This chain links TRBV7-9 with TRBJ1-2; 8 nucleotides agree with TRBD1. Unmatched junction bases numbered 2, after V lost 0 bases and J lost 2 bases. The CDR3 contains 15 residues. Per germline, CDR1 SEHNR and CDR2 FQNEAQ (reference sequence). CDR3 in amino acids: CASSLAAGGNYGYTF. The CDR3 region has the DNA TGTGCCAGCAGCTTAGCTGCAGGGGGCAACTATGGCTACACCTTC.

The genes are TRBV6-2 or TRBV6-3 and TRBJ1-1; D call uncertain. The V end was cut by 6 bases, the J end by 2 bases, with 10 bases between. Germline V gives CDR1 MNHEY, CDR2 SVGEGT. The CDR3 totals 13 residues. The CDR3 DNA sequence: TGTGCCAGCAGCTGGACTGGAAACACTGAAGCTTTCTTT. This gives the protein CASSWTGNTEAFF.

The gene calls are TRBV6-2 or TRBV6-3 and TRBJ1-6; 7 bases map to TRBD1. This CDR3 contains 15 residues. Trimming at V came to 4 bases and at J to 10 bases, leaving 10 bases not matched to a gene. CDR1 is MNHEY, CDR2 SVGEGT, per germline. DNA of the CDR3: TGTGCCAGCAGTTTGGAGGGACAGTTAGCATCACCCCTCCACTTT. This sequence encodes CASSLEGQLASPLHF.

J is TRBJ2-5 and V is TRBV15, with 7 nucleotides matching TRBD2. Germline V CDR1 and CDR2: LNHNV, YYDKDF (reference sequence). CDR3 size: 15 residues. The junction had 6 bases not matched to a gene; V was cut back by 0 bases and J by 5 bases. This CDR3 reads CATSRDGGGWETQYF. The CDR3 DNA is TGTGCCACCAGCAGAGATGGGGGAGGGTGGGAGACCCAGTACTTC.

Only one count was recorded for this clone. The same CDR3 arises from other DNA sequences in this sample as well. The J gene is TRBJ1-1, the V gene TRBV9, with 9 bases aligning to TRBD1. Germline loops: CDR1 SGDLS, CDR2 YYNGEE. The V gene end was trimmed by 3 bases and the J gene end by 1 base; junction bases not matched to a gene: 4. The CDR3 is 15 amino acids. CDR3: CASSAGTGRNTEAFF. In nucleotides, the CDR3 is TGTGCCAGCAGCGCCGGGACAGGGAGGAACACTGAAGCTTTCTTT.

The rearrangement uses TRBV2 and TRBJ2-3, with D possibly being TRBD2 (6 bases). The CDR3 spans 15 residues. The germline V gene has CDR1 SNHLY and CDR2 FYNNEI. V lost 7 bases and J 2 bases, leaving 16 bases between the germline ends. In nucleotides, the CDR3 is TGTGCCAGCAATCTGTTAGCGGCCTACACAGATACGCAGTATTTT. Protein sequence: CASNLLAAYTDTQYF.